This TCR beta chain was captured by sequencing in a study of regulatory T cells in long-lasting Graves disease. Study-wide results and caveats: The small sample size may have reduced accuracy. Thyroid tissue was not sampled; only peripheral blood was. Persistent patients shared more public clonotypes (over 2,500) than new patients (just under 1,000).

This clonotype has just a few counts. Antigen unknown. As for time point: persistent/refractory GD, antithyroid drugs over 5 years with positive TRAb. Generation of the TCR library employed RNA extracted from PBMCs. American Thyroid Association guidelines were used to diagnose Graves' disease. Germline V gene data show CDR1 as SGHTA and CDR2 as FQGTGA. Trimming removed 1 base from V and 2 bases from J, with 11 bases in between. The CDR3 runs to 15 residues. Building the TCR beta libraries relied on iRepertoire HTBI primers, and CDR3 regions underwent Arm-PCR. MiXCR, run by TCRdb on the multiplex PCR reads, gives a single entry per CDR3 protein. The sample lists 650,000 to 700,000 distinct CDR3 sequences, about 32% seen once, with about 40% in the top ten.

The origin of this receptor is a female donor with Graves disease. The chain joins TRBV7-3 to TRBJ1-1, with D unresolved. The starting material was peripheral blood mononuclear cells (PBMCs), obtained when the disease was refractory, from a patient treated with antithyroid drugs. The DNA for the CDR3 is TGTGCCAGCAGCTTAAGCGTGGGAGGAAACACTGAAGCTTTCTTT. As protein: CASSLSVGGNTEAFF.